What follows are 17 T cell receptor beta chains derived from one specimen sequenced in a study of identical twins. TCRdb reprocessed the 5' RACE reads via MiXCR and lists one record per CDR3 protein. In the table there are approximately 890,000 distinct CDR3 sequences, roughly an eighth of which are singletons. This sample also appeared in a second study, on yellow fever vaccine responses in identical twins.

Input material: PBMCs. The receptor set was obtained from a woman between 18 and 29 years old in good health.

This clonotype was found many times. This rearrangement joins TRBV18 to TRBJ2-1; 11 bases fit TRBD1. V shed 3 bases, J shed 6 bases, and the junction held 4 bases outside the gene matches. CDR1 and CDR2 from the germline V gene are KGHSH and LQKENI. This CDR3 contains 15 residues. DNA for the CDR3: TGTGCCAGCTCACCCGGACAGGGGGCTGGCAATGAGCAGTTCTTC. As protein: CASSPGQGAGNEQFF.

A few counts support this clonotype. The chain links TRBV5-1 to TRBJ2-5; D remains ambiguous. CDR3 length equals 12 residues. The germline V gene has CDR1 SGHRS and CDR2 YFSETQ. V lost 4 bases, J lost 2 bases, and 6 bases lay in between. The CDR3 DNA sequence: TGCGCCAGCAGCGCGGCGCAAGAGACCCAGTACTTC. It translates to CASSAAQETQYF.

In DNA form, the CDR3 reads TGCAGTGCTAGGAGGGCCTACGAGCAGTACTTC. It yields the protein CSARRAYEQYF. This chain links TRBV20-1 with TRBJ2-7, with D tentatively TRBD2 (5 bases). This CDR3 region has 11 residues. V was trimmed by 3 bases and J by 2 bases, leaving 5 bases between them. Germline lookup yields CDR1 DFQATT and CDR2 SNEGSKA (reference sequence).

The rearrangement uses TRBV4-1 and TRBJ2-7, with 7 nucleotides matching TRBD1. CDR1 is MGHRA and CDR2 is YSYEKL in the germline V gene. V trimming: 0 bases; J trimming: 3 bases; junction bases outside the gene matches: 11. The CDR3 has 17 residues. DNA of the CDR3: TGCGCCAGCAGCCAAGATATTCCGGGACAGCTACTCTACGAGCAGTACTTC. Translation: CASSQDIPGQLLYEQYF.

This clonotype came up many times. This sequence joins TRBV14 and TRBJ2-5; the D is unclear. With 2 bases removed from V and 2 bases from J, the gap between germline ends came to 6 bases. CDR3 length: 13 residues. Germline values: CDR1 SGHDN, CDR2 FVKESK. CDR3 sequence (DNA): TGTGCCAGCAGCCAAAACAGACAAGAGACCCAGTACTTC. It specifies CASSQNRQETQYF.

This clonotype has only a few counts. CDR3 in DNA: TGCGCCAGCGGTAACACAGGAACCGGGGAGCTGTTTTTT. Residues: CASGNTGTGELFF. The gene calls are TRBV10-2 and TRBJ2-2; tentative D call: TRBD1 (5 bases). Germline CDR1 WSHSY, CDR2 SAAADI. V was shortened by 8 bases and J by 5 bases, with 12 bases between the two germline ends. This CDR3 comprises 13 residues.

The J gene is TRBJ2-5, the V gene TRBV2; D is undetermined. V gave up 8 bases and J gave up 1 base, with 20 bases separating them. Germline V gene sequence: CDR1 SNHLY, CDR2 FYNNEI. The CDR3 runs 16 residues. The CDR3 protein is CASLITKPGPQETQYF. The DNA of the CDR3 is TGTGCCAGCCTAATAACCAAACCCGGACCCCAAGAGACCCAGTACTTC.

Ten or more counts support this clonotype. The chain employs TRBV7-8 and TRBJ2-1; TRBD1 might be the D (6 bases). V was cut by 3 bases and J by 0 bases, with 12 bases left in between. The germline V gene encodes CDR1 SGHVS and CDR2 FQNEAQ. CDR3 length: 16 amino acids. The CDR3 bases are TGTGCCAGCAGCTTTGAGACAGGATTCTCCTACAATGAGCAGTTCTTC. This codes for CASSFETGFSYNEQFF. Full variable domain (remainder filled in from reference TRBV7-8 and TRBJ2-1): GAGVSQSPRYKVAKRGQDVALRCDPISGHVSLFWYQQALGQGPEFLTYFQNEAQLDKSGLPSDRFFAERPEGSVSTLKIQRTQQEDSAVYLCASSFETGFSYNEQFFGPGTRLTVL.

V and J are TRBV6-5 and TRBJ2-1; D is unclear. The germline V and J ends were trimmed by 7 bases and 12 bases, with 16 bases remaining between them. The CDR3 runs 12 residues. Germline assignment: CDR1 MNHEY and CDR2 SVGAGI. This CDR3 is CASNTPWFGQFF. The CDR3 DNA sequence: TGTGCCAGCAACACCCCCTGGTTCGGGCAGTTCTTC.

This clonotype has a handful of counts. The V and J genes are TRBV12-3 or TRBV12-4 and TRBJ1-2; maybe TRBD1 (6 bases). The germline V and J ends were trimmed by 3 bases and 7 bases, with 12 bases remaining between them. The CDR3 runs 13 residues. The CDR3 is CASSLMAGVGYTF. CDR3 nucleotides: TGTGCCAGCAGTTTGATGGCAGGGGTTGGCTACACCTTC.

This clonotype was seen a handful of times. The CDR3 loop is CASSYEAAGWPFEAFF. The CDR3 DNA is TGTGCCAGCAGTTACGAAGCAGCGGGGTGGCCTTTTGAAGCTTTCTTT. The gene calls are TRBV6-2 or TRBV6-3 and TRBJ1-1; no firm D call. This CDR3 contains 16 residues. V was clipped by 2 bases and J by 7 bases, with 20 bases between them. In germline, CDR1 is MNHEY, CDR2 SVGEGT.

This clonotype was seen a few times. This rearrangement joins TRBV6-2 or TRBV6-3 to TRBJ1-5; TRBD1 matches 8 bases. Trimming removed 5 bases from V and 7 bases from J; junction bases left unmatched: 7. CDR3 length: 14 residues. Germline values: CDR1 MNHEY, CDR2 SVGEGT. CDR3 nucleotides: TGTGCCAGCAGTCCGGACAGGGCAGTACAGCCCCAGCATTTT. This encodes CASSPDRAVQPQHF.

J is TRBJ2-5 and V is TRBV24-1, with a tentative D call TRBD2 (5 bases). This CDR3 is 17 amino acids long. CDR1 is KGHDR, CDR2 SFDVKD, per germline. Trimming cost V 0 bases and J 0 bases, with 13 bases left between them. The CDR3 nucleotides are TGTGCCACCAGTGATTTGGCAGCGGAGCACCACCAAGAGACCCAGTACTTC. Amino acids: CATSDLAAEHHQETQYF.

The gene calls are TRBV29-1 and TRBJ2-1; possible D gene TRBD2, 6 bases. Germline-derived CDR1 and CDR2 are SQVTM and ANQGSEA. The CDR3 totals 11 residues. Trimming took 7 bases from V and 6 from J, leaving 10 bases between them. CDR3 DNA sequence: TGCAGCGCGGGGGTGGCCAATGAGCAGTTCTTC. Residues: CSAGVANEQFF.

This clonotype has at least ten counts. CDR3 residues: CASTGRGYEQYV. DNA for the CDR3: TGTGCCAGCACTGGCAGGGGATACGAGCAGTACGTC. The chain couples TRBV6-2 or TRBV6-3 to TRBJ2-7, with D possibly TRBD1 on 6 matching bases. The CDR3 has 12 residues. Trimming removed 7 bases from V and 4 bases from J, with 11 bases in between. CDR1 and CDR2 (germline): MNHEY, SVGEGT.

The rearrangement joins TRBV5-1 to TRBJ2-1; 7 bases match TRBD1. The CDR3 is 14 amino acids. V lost 3 bases, J lost 3 bases, and 3 bases stayed unmatched. Per germline, CDR1 SGHRS and CDR2 YFSETQ. CDR3 DNA sequence: TGCGCCAGCAGCTCGGACAGGAACTACAATGAGCAGTTCTTC. This encodes CASSSDRNYNEQFF.

This clonotype was picked up a small number of times. The CDR3 spells CASSLRIATEAFF. In DNA form, the CDR3 reads TGTGCCAGCAGTTTGAGGATTGCCACTGAAGCTTTCTTT. The chain uses TRBV12-3 or TRBV12-4 and TRBJ1-1, with D hard to call. Trimming took off 3 bases at V and 4 bases at J, with 9 bases between the two ends. The CDR3 is 13 residues long.